A single sample is the source of the 14 T cell receptor beta chains below, sequenced in a study of T cells expressing NK-cell markers. TCRdb re-called the 5' RACE reads and shows each CDR3 protein once, DNA omitted. In total, the table holds some 450,000 distinct CDR3 sequences. Sequenced input: blood T cells: a sorted CD56 or NKG2C T cell subset, CD4+ or CD8+ T cells, or bulk PBMC T cells (not recorded which). The receptors here all came from a woman between 18 and 75 years old in good health.

This chain connects TRBV13 to TRBJ2-1. CDR1 and CDR2 (germline): PRHDT, FYEKMQ (reference sequence). The CDR3 is 12 amino acids. The CDR3 sequence: CASSSSSSEQFF.

This chain links TRBV6-5 with TRBJ2-3; TCRdb selects TRBD1, and the lack of DNA leaves this call unchecked. Per the germline V gene, CDR1 is MNHEY and CDR2 is SVGAGI. The CDR3 is 15 residues long. The CDR3 loop is CASSYSGQGTDTQYF.

The genes are TRBV14 and TRBJ2-4; TCRdb names TRBD1, which stays unverified in the absence of DNA. The germline V gene has CDR1 SGHDN and CDR2 FVKESK. The CDR3 is made up of 15 amino acids. CDR3 sequence reads: CASSPFTGIKNIQYF.

The chain couples TRBV7-2 to TRBJ2-3; lacking DNA, the TRBD2 call made by TCRdb goes unchecked. CDR1 and CDR2 from the germline V gene are SGHTA and FQGNSA. The CDR3 spans 17 residues. The CDR3 is CASSFQPSLAGPDTQYF.

This CDR3 reads CASSVQAGRSYNEQFF. The chain employs TRBV9 and TRBJ2-1; absent DNA, TCRdb's TRBD2 call cannot be checked. CDR1 is SGDLS, CDR2 YYNGEE, per germline. This CDR3 comprises 16 residues.

This chain uses TRBV12-5 with TRBJ2-5; without DNA, the TCRdb call of TRBD2 cannot be checked. The germline V gene encodes CDR1 LGHNT and CDR2 FRNRAP. The CDR3 has 15 residues. The CDR3 sequence: CASGFTAGITETQYF.

The chain recombines TRBV12-3 or TRBV12-4 with TRBJ2-1; TCRdb indicates TRBD2, and absent DNA this call remains unverified. This CDR3 spans 16 amino acids. The CDR3 loop reads CASSSTSGAVPSEQFF.

The chain uses TRBV18 and TRBJ2-2; the TRBD1 assignment by TCRdb is unverifiable without DNA. CDR3 size: 16 residues. Germline CDR1 is KGHSH and CDR2 is LQKENI. CDR3: CASSLSIIRDTGELFF.

The V call is TRBV15, the J call TRBJ1-4. Germline loops: CDR1 LNHNV, CDR2 YYDKDF (reference sequence). The CDR3 length is 14 residues. CDR3 sequence reads: CATSRDPIGEKLFF.

The V and J genes are TRBV4-3 and TRBJ1-4; TCRdb's D call of TRBD1 is untestable without DNA. Germline lookup yields CDR1 LGHNA and CDR2 YSLEER. This CDR3 is 16 amino acids long. CDR3 sequence reads: CASSQGGQGANEKLFF.

The CDR3 spells CASSSNTGGPADTQYF. The chain joins TRBV9 to TRBJ2-3; TCRdb gives TRBD2 as the D gene, but with no DNA this cannot be confirmed. The CDR3 has 16 residues. CDR1 SGDLS and CDR2 YYNGEE come from the germline V gene.

J is TRBJ2-1 and V is TRBV20-1; TCRdb designates TRBD1, a call that cannot be tested without DNA. The CDR3 is 13 residues long. In germline, CDR1 is DFQATT, CDR2 SNEGSKA (reference sequence). CDR3 residues: CSARGTGYNEQFF.

The chain's CDR3 is CSAREVRVSEQYF. The V gene is TRBV20-1, the J gene TRBJ2-7; TCRdb picks TRBD1, but there is no DNA to check that call. The germline gives CDR1 DFQATT, CDR2 SNEGSKA (reference sequence). The CDR3 spans 13 residues.

V is TRBV10-1 and J is TRBJ1-5; TCRdb outputs TRBD1, but without DNA this stays unchecked. The CDR3 totals 14 residues. Germline CDR1 and CDR2: WNHNN and SYGVQD (reference sequence). The CDR3 here is CASSAGQGNQPQHF.